Included here is one T cell receptor (beta chain) sequence, with context. The CDR3 is 13 residues long. Germline assignment: CDR1 SGDLS and CDR2 YYNGEE. Deletions cut 4 bases from V and 7 bases from J, with 15 bases between. This sample stems from a study of CD8+ T cells in alopecia areata. Stated treatment: oral pan-JAK inhibitor, 5-10 mg twice daily. After isolation, RNA underwent reverse transcription to generate cDNA as the sequencing template. The repertoire was sequenced with immunoSEQ multiplex PCR; TCRdb's copy has only in-frame clones and lacks some. This repertoire shows 180,000 or so clones, approximately 51% found once; its top ten account for 9.5% to 13%.

This sample comprised CD8+ T cells sorted from blood, obtained at approximately week 51, from a patient treated with tofacitinib. This TCR derives from a human donor with alopecia areata. The chain employs TRBV9 and TRBJ2-7; no definite D call. CDR3 region: CASSFRPAREQYF. In DNA form, the CDR3 reads TGTGCCAGCAGCTTCAGACCAGCGAGGGAGCAGTACTTC.